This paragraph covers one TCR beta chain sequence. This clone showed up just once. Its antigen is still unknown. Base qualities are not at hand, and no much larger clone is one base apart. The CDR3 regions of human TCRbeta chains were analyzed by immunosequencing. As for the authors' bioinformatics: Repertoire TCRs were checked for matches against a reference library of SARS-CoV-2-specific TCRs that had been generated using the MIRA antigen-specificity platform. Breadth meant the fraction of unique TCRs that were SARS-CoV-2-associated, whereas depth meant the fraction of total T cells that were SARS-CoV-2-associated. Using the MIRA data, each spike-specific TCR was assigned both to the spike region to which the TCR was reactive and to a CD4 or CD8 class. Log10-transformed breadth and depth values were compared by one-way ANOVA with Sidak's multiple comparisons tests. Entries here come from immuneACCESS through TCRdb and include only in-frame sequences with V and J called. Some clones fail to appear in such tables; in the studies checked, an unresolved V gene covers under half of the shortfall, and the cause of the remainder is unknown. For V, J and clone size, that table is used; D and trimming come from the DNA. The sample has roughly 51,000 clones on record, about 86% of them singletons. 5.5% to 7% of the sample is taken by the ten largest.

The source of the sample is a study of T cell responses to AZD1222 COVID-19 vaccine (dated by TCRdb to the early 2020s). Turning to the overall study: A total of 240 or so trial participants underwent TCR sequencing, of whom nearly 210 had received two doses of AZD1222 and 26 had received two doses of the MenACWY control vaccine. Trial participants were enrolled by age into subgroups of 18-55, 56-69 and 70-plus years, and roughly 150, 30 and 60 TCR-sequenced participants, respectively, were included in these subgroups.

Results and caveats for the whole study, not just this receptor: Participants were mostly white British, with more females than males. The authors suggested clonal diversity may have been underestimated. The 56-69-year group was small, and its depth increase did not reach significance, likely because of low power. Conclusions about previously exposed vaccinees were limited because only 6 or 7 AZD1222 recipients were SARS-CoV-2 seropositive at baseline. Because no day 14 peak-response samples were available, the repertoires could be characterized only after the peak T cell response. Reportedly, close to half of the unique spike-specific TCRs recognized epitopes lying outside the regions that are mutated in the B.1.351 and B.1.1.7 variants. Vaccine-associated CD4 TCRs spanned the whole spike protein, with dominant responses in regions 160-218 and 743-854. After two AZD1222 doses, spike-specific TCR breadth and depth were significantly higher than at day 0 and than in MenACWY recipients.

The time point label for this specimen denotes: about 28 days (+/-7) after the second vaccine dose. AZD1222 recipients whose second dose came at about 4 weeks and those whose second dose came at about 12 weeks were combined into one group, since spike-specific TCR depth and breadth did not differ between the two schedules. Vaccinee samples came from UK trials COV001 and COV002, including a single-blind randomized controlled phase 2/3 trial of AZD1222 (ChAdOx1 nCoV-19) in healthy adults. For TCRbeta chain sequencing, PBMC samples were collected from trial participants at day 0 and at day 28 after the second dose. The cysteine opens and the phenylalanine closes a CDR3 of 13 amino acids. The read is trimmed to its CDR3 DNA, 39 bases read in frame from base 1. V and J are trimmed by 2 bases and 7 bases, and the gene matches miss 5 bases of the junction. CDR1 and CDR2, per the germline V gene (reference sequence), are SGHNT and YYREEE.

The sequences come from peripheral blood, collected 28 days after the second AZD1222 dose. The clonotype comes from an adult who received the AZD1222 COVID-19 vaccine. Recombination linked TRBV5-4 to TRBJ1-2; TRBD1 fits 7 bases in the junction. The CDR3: CASSFPGGSGYTF. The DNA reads TGTGCCAGCAGCTTCCCAGGGGGAAGTGGCTACACCTTC.